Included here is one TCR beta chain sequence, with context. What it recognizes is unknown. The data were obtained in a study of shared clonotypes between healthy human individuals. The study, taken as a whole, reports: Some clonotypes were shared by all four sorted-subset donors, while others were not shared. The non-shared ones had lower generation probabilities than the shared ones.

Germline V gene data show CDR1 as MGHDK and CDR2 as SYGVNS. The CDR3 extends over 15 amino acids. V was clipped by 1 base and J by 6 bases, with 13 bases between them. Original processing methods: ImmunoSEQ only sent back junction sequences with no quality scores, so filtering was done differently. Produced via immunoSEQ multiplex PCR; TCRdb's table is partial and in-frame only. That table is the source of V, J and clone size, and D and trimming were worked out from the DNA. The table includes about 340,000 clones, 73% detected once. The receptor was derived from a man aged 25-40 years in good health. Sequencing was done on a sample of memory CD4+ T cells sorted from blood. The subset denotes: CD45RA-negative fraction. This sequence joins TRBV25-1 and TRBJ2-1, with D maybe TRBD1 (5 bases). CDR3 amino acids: CASSESPQGGNEQFF. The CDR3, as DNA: TGTGCCAGCAGTGAATCTCCGCAGGGCGGCAATGAGCAGTTCTTC.